This T cell receptor beta chain was documented in a study of CD8+CD57+ T cells in acquired aplastic anemia (dated by TCRdb to 2017 to 2018). At the level of the whole study: On average, sorted CD4+ and CD8+ cells yielded about 3 ug of extracted DNA, with a range of roughly 0.18 to 27.4 ug.

Broader findings and caveats from the paper: Over 25 CD8+ CDR3 sequences were found in both patients and controls but appeared to be highly expressed in patients and within the immunodominant clones of the patients. Between patients and healthy controls, no significant difference in CD8+ Simpson's diversity was found (P=0.060).

Genomic DNA was used as template for profiling of TCR beta VDJ combinations and CDR3 sequences. An Illumina HiSeq 2000 was the platform used for TCR repertoire sequencing. The authors processed their data as follows. TRBV/TRBJ rearrangement plots, CDR3 size and DJ length profiles, and Simpson's diversity index were used to assess repertoires. The most abundant DNA sequence in the deep sequencing data was defined as the immunodominant clone. CDR3 amino acid sequences were screened for sharing across subjects and were compared with published repertoires and the VDJdb database. TCRdb reanalyzed the raw reads on its own, using fastp at Q25 for trimming and MiXCR for clone calling, and kept in-frame beta chains. Identical CDR3 protein sequences are pooled into one entry, listed with their most common genes and DNA. TCRdb assigned the V and J calls; the authors' analysis was not used. Here the sample has 200,000 or so distinct CDR3 sequences; around 65% occur a single time. Around 45% of the sample goes to the ten largest clones.

In this study, sorted CD4+ and CD8+ T cells from the blood of healthy subjects and of severe aplastic anemia patients had their TCR repertoires deep-sequenced. Ficoll-Paque density gradient centrifugation was used to isolate peripheral blood mononuclear cells. Before DNA was extracted, CD4+ and CD8+ T cells were sorted using either FACS or magnetic beads. The CDR3 contains 13 residues, cysteine and phenylalanine counted. Only the CDR3 DNA stays, 39 bases, in frame from base 1. CDR1 and CDR2, looked up from the germline V gene, are SGHTA and FQGTGA. Deletion took 6 bases off V and 0 bases off J, with a span of 8 bases between the germline ends. On this clonotype itself: The antigen it binds to is not known. No base quality information exists; no much larger clone differs at one position.

The receptor was isolated from a human donor with severe aplastic anemia or a healthy control (not recorded which). The sequencing sample was made of sorted CD4+, CD8+, or CD8+CD57+ T cells (not recorded which) from PBMCs. This receptor chain uses TRBV7-3 and TRBJ1-1; no D gene call is confident. CDR3 sequence: CASSSPVNTEAFF. The DNA sequence is as follows: TGTGCCAGCAGTAGCCCGGTGAACACTGAAGCTTTCTTT.